This T cell receptor (beta chain) originates from a study of blood T cell repertoires in COVID-19. Turning to the study itself: Whether acute or convalescent, the COVID-19 samples came from the United States, Italy and Spain. PBMCs, B-cell-depleted T cells, or T cells were the source of the cDNA or gDNA that made up the material.

The protocol was immunoSEQ multiplex PCR, while the TCRdb copy is restricted to in-frame clones and leaves out a portion. Here the sample spans more than 95,000 clones, about 90% being singletons. This receptor was identified in a man over 45 with acute or convalescent COVID-19. Sequenced sample: peripheral blood.

Here the CDR3 DNA reads TGTGCCAGCAGCCTTACAGGGATAAGCCAAGAGACCCAGTACTTC. This sequence encodes CASSLTGISQETQYF. The chain is built from TRBV7-7 and TRBJ2-5, with D possibly matching TRBD1 (6 bases). Germline CDR1 and CDR2: SSHAT and FNYEAQ (reference sequence). V dropped 5 bases and J dropped 1 base, with 14 bases sitting between them. The CDR3 totals 15 residues.